This paragraph reports one T cell receptor (beta chain). Its antigen is unknown. TCRdb's copy holds only in-frame clones and misses some; the assay was immunoSEQ multiplex PCR. This sample carries approximately 92,000 clones, about 95% of them seen once, and the ten largest clones take 1% to 1.5%. The sample comes from a study of siplizumab effects on memory and regulatory T cells. Study-wide results and caveats: Assignment to unstimulated subsets succeeded for only a minor fraction of the alloreactive clones.

V gave up 2 bases and J gave up 0 bases, with 12 bases separating them. Germline V gene lookup returns CDR1 SGHRS and CDR2 YFSETQ. CDR3 length equals 15 residues. This clonotype was obtained from a human donor in good health. The material sequenced was non-Treg CD4+ T cells sorted from blood. This chain uses TRBV5-1 with TRBJ2-7; D possibly corresponds to TRBD2 (5 bases). The CDR3 protein is CASSFFSESSYEQYF. CDR3 coding DNA: TGCGCCAGCAGCTTTTTTAGCGAAAGCTCCTACGAGCAGTACTTC.